This TCR beta chain was retrieved from a study of CD8 T cells in ankylosing spondylitis (dated by TCRdb to about 2017). About the investigation overall: The study profiled T cell receptor beta repertoires in healthy donors and ankylosing spondylitis patients to find disease-linked TCR variants. The full study cohort comprised 20 to 30 ankylosing spondylitis patients and some 110 healthy donors. Peripheral blood was sampled, and synovial fluid was additionally collected from ankylosing spondylitis patients.

The sequencing machine was an Illumina HiSeq 2500. TCR beta libraries were prepared by quantitative 5'-RACE with molecular barcodes. The authors' pipeline ran thus. A new computational method based on a probabilistic model of VDJ rearrangement was used to identify disease-linked TCR variants. In TCRdb, the public reads were trimmed at Q25 with fastp and aligned with MiXCR, with productive beta chains retained. Rows are unified per CDR3 protein, each entry keeping the most common DNA and genes. These V and J calls are TCRdb output, not the study's own analysis. This sample holds under 200,000 distinct CDR3 sequences; roughly 10% were observed only once. More than 12% of the sample rests with the top ten. Comments on this clonotype: Its antigen has not been determined. Base qualities are not provided; no much larger clone lies one nucleotide away.

The research as a whole found: Some TCR beta motif variants had previously been reported in synovial fluid and blood of reactive arthritis patients, which suggested common disease-initiation mechanisms. According to the report, matched synovial fluid samples from ankylosing spondylitis patients were significantly enriched for the disease-linked clones. Blood from ankylosing spondylitis patients appeared to be characterized by a TCR beta motif composed of 7 to 9 highly homologous amino acid variants. A CD8+ phenotype was shown by the disease-linked clones, which were found at relatively low frequencies in peripheral blood.

The sequenced sample was blood, either unsorted or a sorted T cell fraction (not recorded which). This TCR was sampled from a female donor with ankylosing spondylitis or in good health (not recorded which).

The DNA sequence follows: TGTGCCAGCAGTACCGGGACACACCCAAACCAAGAGACCCAGTACTTC. It is translated as CASSTGTHPNQETQYF. Recombination connected TRBV12-3 or TRBV12-4 to TRBJ2-5; possibly the D gene is TRBD1, per 6 matching bases. Trimming at the junction amounts to 5 bases on V and 0 bases on J, and the germline ends lie 16 bases apart. The CDR3, cysteine through phenylalanine, is 16 amino acids long. The DNA shown is the 48-base CDR3, in frame from base 1.